The TCR beta chain described here comes from a study of T-cell reconstitution after alpha-beta-depleted transplantation in children. V shed 3 bases and J shed 4 bases, with 9 bases lying between them. CDR1 SGHAT and CDR2 FQDESV come from the germline V gene (reference sequence). The CDR3 length is 13 residues. Molecular barcoding with unique molecular identifiers was used for the TCRbeta library. Via MiXCR, TCRdb re-called the PCR reads, giving one row per CDR3 protein. The sample consists of roughly 200,000 distinct CDR3 sequences, approximately 8.4% of them appearing once. As to this clonotype: Its antigen remains unknown.

The study, taken as a whole, reports: Where alpha-beta T cells came from about two months after transplant was reportedly several hundred expanded graft clones. T-cell counts and diversity at one year post-transplant came mainly from newly produced T cells. From surviving recipient T cells and thymic progenitors came the high day-60 TCRbeta diversity observed in some patients.

The genes are TRBV11-1 and TRBJ2-5; D remains unclear. The sequence came from a male patient aged 2-15 years who had a stem cell transplant for acute myeloid leukemia, so the T cells may come from the graft donor. Sequenced here: PBMCs, mostly from graft donor cells, sampled 360 days after TCRalphabeta/CD19-depleted stem cell transplant. For the CDR3, the DNA is TGTGCCAGCAGCTTTAACGTCCGAGAGACCCAGTACTTC. Residues: CASSFNVRETQYF. The full variable domain, in which reference TRBV11-1 and TRBJ2-5 provide the parts outside the CDR3, is EAEVAQSPRYKITEKSQAVAFWCDPISGHATLYWYRQILGQGPELLVQFQDESVVDDSQLPKDRFSAERLKGVDSTLKIQPAELGDSAMYLCASSFNVRETQYFGPGTRLLVL.